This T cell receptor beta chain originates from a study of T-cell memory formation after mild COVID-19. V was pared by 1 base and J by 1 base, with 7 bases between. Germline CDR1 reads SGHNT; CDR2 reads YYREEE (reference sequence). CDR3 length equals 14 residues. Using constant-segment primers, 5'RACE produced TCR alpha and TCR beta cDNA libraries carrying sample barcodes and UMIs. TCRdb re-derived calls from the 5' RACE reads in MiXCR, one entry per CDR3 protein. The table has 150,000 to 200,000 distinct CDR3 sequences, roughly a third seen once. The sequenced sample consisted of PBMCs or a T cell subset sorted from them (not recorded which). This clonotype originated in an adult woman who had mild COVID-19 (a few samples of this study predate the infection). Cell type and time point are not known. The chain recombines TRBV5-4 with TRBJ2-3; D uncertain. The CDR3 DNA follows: TGTGCCAGCAGCTTGCAGGCAGGCACAGATACGCAGTATTTT. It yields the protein CASSLQAGTDTQYF.